The 12 T cell receptor beta chains below were found in one sample sequenced in a study of blood T cell repertoires in COVID-19. Clones were read by immunoSEQ multiplex PCR, and TCRdb kept only the in-frame ones, dropping some. The sample lists roughly 110,000 clones; 85% were seen once. Sequencing used peripheral blood. The origin of the receptors is a woman aged 55 to 70 with COVID-19, enrolled during active disease.

The chain recombines TRBV7-2 with TRBJ1-2, with a tentative D call TRBD1 (6 bases). Trimming stripped 1 base from V and 4 bases from J, with 13 bases between. Germline CDR1 SGHTA, CDR2 FQGNSA. This CDR3 has 15 residues. The CDR3 DNA is TGTGCCAGCAGCTTAGTCAGGGGCGAAACCTATGGCTACACCTTC. The encoded protein is CASSLVRGETYGYTF. The full variable domain, in which reference TRBV7-2 and TRBJ1-2 provide the parts outside the CDR3, is GAGVSQSPSNKVTEKGKDVELRCDPISGHTALYWYRQSLGQGLEFLIYFQGNSAPDKSGLPSDRFSAERTGGSVSTLTIQRTQQEDSAVYLCASSLVRGETYGYTFGSGTRLTVV.

The chain links TRBV24-1 to TRBJ2-3; 12 nucleotides agree with TRBD2. V was clipped by 9 bases and J by 3 bases; unmatched bases: 6. CDR3 size: 15 residues. CDR1 is KGHDR, CDR2 SFDVKD, per germline. CDR3 nucleotide sequence: TGTGCCACCGCTAGCGGGGGGGCCGGAACAGATACGCAGTATTTT. Translated: CATASGGAGTDTQYF.

The rearrangement joins TRBV7-8 to TRBJ1-4, with D maybe TRBD1 (5 bases). Germline lookup yields CDR1 SGHVS and CDR2 FQNEAQ. The CDR3 length is 15 residues. V lost 0 bases to trimming and J lost 8 bases, with 13 bases between them. CDR3 DNA: TGTGCCAGCAGCTTAGCTGGGCAGGGAGGGGAAAAACTGTTTTTT. The encoded protein is CASSLAGQGGEKLFF.

This clone occurred once. The gene calls are TRBV24-1 and TRBJ2-7, with 11 positions matching TRBD1. The V segment lost 2 bases and the J segment 2 bases; nucleotides outside the gene matches: 7. The CDR3 covers 17 residues. Germline V gene sequence: CDR1 KGHDR, CDR2 SFDVKD. The DNA of the CDR3 is TGTGCCACCAGTGATTGGAAACCGGGACAGGGGGCCTACGAGCAGTACTTC. Translated, it gives CATSDWKPGQGAYEQYF.

J is TRBJ1-3 and V is TRBV7-9, with 7 bases fitting TRBD1. V gave up 5 bases and J gave up 2 bases; unmatched junction bases: 3. CDR3 length: 14 residues. CDR1 and CDR2 from the germline V gene are SEHNR and FQNEAQ (reference sequence). This CDR3 reads CASSTTGPGNTIYF. For the CDR3, the DNA is TGTGCCAGCAGCACGACAGGGCCTGGAAACACCATATATTTT.

The chain links TRBV29-1 to TRBJ2-1; D is possibly TRBD2 (6 bases). The V and J ends lost 4 bases and 0 bases respectively, with 10 bases between them. This CDR3 is 14 amino acids long. In germline, CDR1 is SQVTM, CDR2 ANQGSEA. The CDR3 DNA sequence: TGCAGCGTTGGGGACTTACGCTCCTACAATGAGCAGTTCTTC. Translated, it gives CSVGDLRSYNEQFF.

The chain recombines TRBV10-2 with TRBJ2-5; 7 positions agree with TRBD1. Trimming removed 6 bases from V and 2 bases from J; junction bases left unmatched: 3. The germline gives CDR1 WSHSY, CDR2 SAAADI. This CDR3 has 13 residues. CDR3 sequence (DNA): TGCGCCAGCAGCTCAGGGGGACAAGAGACCCAGTACTTC. This gives the protein CASSSGGQETQYF.

The V and J genes are TRBV11-2 and TRBJ2-1, with 10 bases identical to TRBD1. From germline, CDR1 is SGHAT and CDR2 FQNNGV. CDR3 length: 17 residues. The junction had 7 bases not matched to a gene; V was cut back by 2 bases and J by 3 bases. The CDR3 reads CASSLNFGQGVYNEQFF. The CDR3 coding sequence is TGTGCCAGCAGCTTAAACTTTGGACAGGGGGTCTACAATGAGCAGTTCTTC.

This rearrangement joins TRBV11-2 to TRBJ2-6; D call uncertain. V was trimmed by 4 bases and J by 1 base, leaving 8 bases between them. This CDR3 is built from 15 residues. Germline V gives CDR1 SGHAT, CDR2 FQNNGV. CDR3 DNA sequence: TGTGCCAGCAGCTCCTCAACTTCTGGGGCCAACGTCCTGACTTTC. Its translation is CASSSSTSGANVLTF.

The CDR3 region is CASSGGDTEAFF. DNA of the CDR3: TGCGCCAGCAGTGGAGGGGACACTGAAGCTTTCTTT. The genes are TRBV23-1 and TRBJ1-1; tentatively, D is TRBD1 (5 bases). TRBV23-1 is designated an ORF whose function remains uncertain. There are 12 residues in the CDR3. The ends were cut back, 5 bases at V and 3 bases at J, with 7 bases in the middle.

The chain recombines TRBV7-9 with TRBJ1-2; D is unclear. There are 13 residues in the CDR3. The V end lost 2 bases, the J end lost 1 base, and 5 bases lay between the germline ends. Germline V gene data show CDR1 as SEHNR and CDR2 as FQNEAQ (reference sequence). The CDR3: CASSLQDNYGYTF. For the CDR3, the DNA is TGTGCCAGCAGCTTACAGGATAACTATGGCTACACCTTC.

The chain joins TRBV29-1 to TRBJ2-3; 10 bases match TRBD1. The germline gives CDR1 SQVTM, CDR2 ANQGSEA. J lost 3 bases, V lost 4 bases, and 7 bases had no gene match. The CDR3 length is 15 residues. This CDR3 is CSVVPDRGLTDTQYF. CDR3 DNA: TGCAGCGTTGTCCCGGACAGGGGGTTAACAGATACGCAGTATTTT.